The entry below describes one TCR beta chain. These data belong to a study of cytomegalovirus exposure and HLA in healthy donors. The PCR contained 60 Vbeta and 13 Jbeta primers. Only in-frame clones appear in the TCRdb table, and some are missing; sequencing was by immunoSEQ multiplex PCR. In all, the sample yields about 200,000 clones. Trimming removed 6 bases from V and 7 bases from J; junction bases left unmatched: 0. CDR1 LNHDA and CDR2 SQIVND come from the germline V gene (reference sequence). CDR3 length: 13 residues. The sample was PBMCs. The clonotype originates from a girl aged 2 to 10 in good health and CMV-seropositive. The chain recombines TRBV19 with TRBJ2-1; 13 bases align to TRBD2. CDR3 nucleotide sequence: TGTGCCAGTAGGACTAGCGGGAGGAATGAGCAGTTCTTC. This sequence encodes CASRTSGRNEQFF. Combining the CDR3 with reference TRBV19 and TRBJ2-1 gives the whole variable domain DGGITQSPKYLFRKEGQNVTLSCEQNLNHDAMYWYRQDPGQGLRLIYYSQIVNDFQKGDIAEGYSVSREKKESFPLTVTSAQKNPTAFYLCASRTSGRNEQFFGPGTRLTVL.